This T cell receptor beta chain was captured by sequencing in a study of T cells after yellow fever vaccination. Study-wide points: Only a small proportion of the clonotypes turned up in both the CD4 and the CD8 compartments, likely arising from convergent recombination. Boosting was followed by the reappearance of most primary-vaccination clones (less than 98% CD4, under 90% CD8). Any FACS-sorted repertoire could hold abundant clonotypes that contaminate it from the bulk population.

With regard to this clonotype: Its antigen is not known.

The CDR3 is made up of 16 amino acids. Germline V gene lookup returns CDR1 MGHRA and CDR2 YSYEKL. With V trimmed by 0 bases and J by 6 bases, 7 bases remained unmatched. For TCR, cDNA came from 5'RACE template switching, which added a universal primer site and UMIs. Via MiXCR, TCRdb re-called the 5' RACE reads, giving one row per CDR3 protein. Found here are about 160,000 distinct CDR3 sequences, about a tenth of them singletons; the top ten hold roughly 36%. The source material was CD8+ T cells sorted from PBMCs, sampled 45 days after the yellow fever booster vaccination. The clonotype comes from a man aged 18 to 35 who received the YFV17D yellow fever vaccine. This chain uses TRBV4-1 with TRBJ2-3; 9 bases map to TRBD1. CDR3: CASSQDVQGAWDTQYF. The CDR3 region has the DNA TGCGCCAGCAGCCAAGATGTACAGGGGGCGTGGGATACGCAGTATTTT.